What follows are 32 T cell receptor beta chains derived from one specimen sequenced in a study of T cell responses to AZD1222 COVID-19 vaccine. Profiling relied on immunoSEQ multiplex PCR, and the TCRdb table lists in-frame clones only, not all of them. The top ten hold 2.5% to 3.5% of the sample, which has roughly 130,000 clones, 85% to 95% seen once. The sample was peripheral blood, taken on day 0 of AZD1222 vaccination. All receptors derive from an adult in good health.

The chain uses TRBV30 and TRBJ1-2; 7 bases align to TRBD1. Germline CDR1 GTSNPN, CDR2 SVGIG (reference sequence). This CDR3 is built from 14 residues. J lost 8 bases, V lost 1 base, and 10 bases had no gene match. The CDR3 protein is CAWSAEQGYSGYTF. The CDR3 DNA reads TGTGCCTGGAGTGCGGAACAGGGGTATTCAGGCTACACCTTC.

The chain employs TRBV10-3 and TRBJ2-1; no clear D. V was clipped by 0 bases and J by 5 bases, with 8 bases between them. Germline CDR1 is ENHRY and CDR2 is SYGVKD. The CDR3 extends over 14 amino acids. CDR3 sequence reads: CAISESWGNNEQFF. Written as DNA, the CDR3 is TGTGCCATCAGTGAGTCGTGGGGAAACAATGAGCAGTTCTTC.

J is TRBJ1-1 and V is TRBV6-1; D ambiguous. CDR1 and CDR2 from the germline V gene are MNHNS and SASEGT. V was clipped by 1 base and J by 0 bases, with 12 bases between them. The CDR3 extends over 16 amino acids. The DNA of the CDR3 is TGTGCCAGCAGTGAAGTCTGGGGTATCGTGAACACTGAAGCTTTCTTT. This codes for CASSEVWGIVNTEAFF.

CDR3 DNA: TGTGCCAGCAGCGTGAACTCCGGTAGTGTCACTGAAGCTTTCTTT. Protein sequence: CASSVNSGSVTEAFF. The J gene is TRBJ1-1, the V gene TRBV9; D unclear. The V and J ends lost 2 bases and 4 bases respectively, with 15 bases between them. The CDR3 sequence is 15 residues long. Germline V gene sequence: CDR1 SGDLS, CDR2 YYNGEE.

The J gene is TRBJ1-1, the V gene TRBV9; no clear D. Per the germline V gene, CDR1 is SGDLS and CDR2 is YYNGEE. Trimming pared 4 bases from V and 0 bases from J, leaving 13 bases between. The CDR3 is 15 residues long. The CDR3 region is CASSPRYRMNTEAFF. CDR3 DNA sequence: TGTGCCAGCAGCCCAAGGTACAGAATGAACACTGAAGCTTTCTTT.

This sequence joins TRBV7-3 and TRBJ2-1; 8 positions match TRBD2. This CDR3 has 17 amino acids. V was clipped by 0 bases and J by 0 bases; unmatched bases: 4. Germline V lookup: CDR1 SGHTA, CDR2 FQGTGA. The CDR3 loop reads CASSLTAGAVSYNEQFF. Here the CDR3 DNA reads TGTGCCAGCAGCTTAACAGCGGGGGCGGTCTCCTACAATGAGCAGTTCTTC.

This clone was found a few times. This chain links TRBV7-2 with TRBJ1-2; D is undetermined. This CDR3 is built from 15 residues. The V end was cut by 1 base, the J end by 2 bases, with 11 bases between. Germline V gene data show CDR1 as SGHTA and CDR2 as FQGNSA. CDR3 in DNA: TGTGCCAGCAGCTTAGGGTACGGCAACAACTATGGCTACACCTTC. It yields the protein CASSLGYGNNYGYTF. Together with reference TRBV7-2 and TRBJ1-2, the CDR3 gives the full variable domain: GAGVSQSPSNKVTEKGKDVELRCDPISGHTALYWYRQSLGQGLEFLIYFQGNSAPDKSGLPSDRFSAERTGGSVSTLTIQRTQQEDSAVYLCASSLGYGNNYGYTFGSGTRLTVV.

The chain links TRBV6-4 to TRBJ1-1; D not resolved. The V end was cut by 3 bases, the J end by 5 bases, with 10 bases between. The CDR3 is 13 residues long. Germline values: CDR1 MRHNA, CDR2 SNTAGT. CDR3 sequence (DNA): TGTGCCAGCAGTGAGGACTATCAAACTGAAGCTTTCTTT. It codes for CASSEDYQTEAFF.

V is TRBV5-4 and J is TRBJ2-7; D remains unclear. Trimming shortened V by 4 bases and J by 1 base, and 15 bases separated the two germline ends. CDR3 length: 15 residues. Germline assignment: CDR1 SGHNT and CDR2 YYREEE (reference sequence). As DNA, the CDR3 is TGTGCCAGCAGCCTAACACCCAGCCCATCCTACGAGCAGTACTTC. Its protein product is CASSLTPSPSYEQYF. The variable domain in full, with the rest retrieved from reference TRBV5-4 and TRBJ2-7, is ETGVTQSPTHLIKTRGQQVTLRCSSQSGHNTVSWYQQALGQGPQFIFQYYREEENGRGNFPPRFSGLQFPNYSSELNVNALELDDSALYLCASSLTPSPSYEQYFGPGTRLTVT.

The chain joins TRBV11-3 to TRBJ2-7; weak D call: TRBD1 (6 bases). Germline CDR1 reads SGHNT; CDR2 reads YENEEA. Trimming removed 3 bases from V and 6 bases from J, with 12 bases in between. This CDR3 contains 13 residues. The CDR3: CASSLGRGPEQYF. CDR3 nucleotides: TGTGCCAGCAGCTTGGGCAGGGGACCCGAGCAGTACTTC.

The chain carries TRBV29-1 and TRBJ1-1; no reliable D call. The CDR3 length is 11 residues. V gave up 5 bases and J gave up 2 bases, with 6 bases separating them. Germline CDR1 SQVTM, CDR2 ANQGSEA. The CDR3 sequence is CSVIRNTEAFF. The CDR3 nucleotides read TGCAGCGTTATCAGAAACACTGAAGCTTTCTTT.

The chain uses TRBV10-2 and TRBJ2-2; TRBD2 matches at 8 bases. Germline CDR1 reads WSHSY; CDR2 reads SAAADI. With 8 bases clipped from V and 7 bases from J, the junction kept 6 bases outside the gene matches. The CDR3 spans 13 residues. The CDR3 sequence is CASLGGASGELFF. The DNA for the CDR3 is TGCGCCAGCCTCGGGGGGGCCAGCGGGGAGCTGTTTTTT.

This rearrangement joins TRBV11-2 to TRBJ2-7, with D perhaps TRBD2 (6 bases). CDR1 and CDR2 (germline): SGHAT, FQNNGV. The V gene lost 2 bases and the J gene lost 0 bases, with 8 bases spanning the gap. The CDR3 has 14 residues. This CDR3 reads CASSLPGSSYEQYF. The CDR3 bases are TGTGCCAGCAGCTTACCCGGGAGCTCCTACGAGCAGTACTTC.

This clone has a handful of counts. V usage is TRBV6-5 and J usage is TRBJ2-6; no reliable D call. The V gene lost 6 bases and the J gene lost 4 bases, with 13 bases spanning the gap. This CDR3 is 15 amino acids long. CDR1 and CDR2 (germline): MNHEY, SVGAGI. CDR3 loop: CASSYTGSGANVLTF. The CDR3 bases are TGTGCCAGCAGCTACACGGGTAGCGGGGCCAACGTCCTGACTTTC.

This clone showed up just a few times. The chain links TRBV25-1 to TRBJ1-2, with unresolved D. CDR1 is MGHDK and CDR2 is SYGVNS in the germline V gene. Trimming took 4 bases from V and 5 from J, leaving 11 bases between them. This CDR3 is 13 amino acids long. CDR3 region: CASSGSWGYGYTF. The CDR3 coding sequence is TGTGCCAGCAGTGGATCGTGGGGTTATGGCTACACCTTC.

The chain recombines TRBV6-5 with TRBJ1-5; no clear D. The CDR3 is made up of 12 amino acids. The V and J ends lost 5 bases and 6 bases respectively, with 8 bases between them. Germline assignment: CDR1 MNHEY and CDR2 SVGAGI. As DNA, the CDR3 is TGTGCCAGCAGTCCTCCAGGTCAGCCCCAGCATTTT. Encoded protein: CASSPPGQPQHF.

The chain joins TRBV9 to TRBJ2-1, with a tentative D call TRBD1 (5 bases). This CDR3 region has 14 residues. Germline V CDR1 and CDR2: SGDLS, YYNGEE. Trimming removed 2 bases from V and 5 bases from J, with 11 bases in between. CDR3 protein: CASSVRPTDNEQFF. CDR3 nucleotides: TGTGCCAGCAGCGTGCGTCCGACAGACAATGAGCAGTTCTTC.

The J gene is TRBJ2-7, the V gene TRBV4-2; 15 bases match TRBD2. Germline V gene sequence: CDR1 LGHNA, CDR2 YNFKEQ. This CDR3 is 15 amino acids long. The trim removed 4 bases at V and 4 bases at J, leaving 2 bases unmatched. Here the CDR3 DNA reads TGTGCCAGCAGCCCCGGGACTAGCGGGAGGTACGAGCAGTACTTC. It specifies CASSPGTSGRYEQYF.

The V and J genes are TRBV10-2 and TRBJ2-3; a weak D match, TRBD1 (6 bases). The V end was cut by 6 bases, the J end by 4 bases, with 17 bases between. Germline assignment: CDR1 WSHSY and CDR2 SAAADI. The CDR3 runs 15 residues. The CDR3 DNA reads TGCGCCAGCAGAGCAACAGGGTGGGGACCAGATACGCAGTATTTT. This gives the protein CASRATGWGPDTQYF.

J is TRBJ1-4 and V is TRBV6-1, with 8 bases fitting TRBD1. The germline V gene encodes CDR1 MNHNS and CDR2 SASEGT. The CDR3 loop spans 16 amino acids. V lost 2 bases to trimming and J lost 6 bases; unmatched junction nucleotides: 8. The CDR3 DNA sequence: TGTGCCAGCAGTGAACGGGCAGGGGGCGACTATGAAAAACTGTTTTTT. This gives the protein CASSERAGGDYEKLFF.

This clone was counted a single time. This chain links TRBV5-1 with TRBJ2-2; D is undetermined. The CDR3 is 17 amino acids. V lost 0 bases and J lost 3, with 15 bases in between. Germline assignment: CDR1 SGHRS and CDR2 YFSETQ. CDR3 protein: CASSLASYAAYTGELFF. The CDR3 bases are TGCGCCAGCAGCTTGGCTAGTTACGCGGCCTACACCGGGGAGCTGTTTTTT.

CDR3 residues: CASTPGRAGSNYGYTF. The CDR3, as DNA: TGTGCCAGCACCCCGGGCCGCGCTGGGTCTAACTATGGCTACACCTTC. This chain joins TRBV2 and TRBJ1-2; D is undetermined. The germline gives CDR1 SNHLY, CDR2 FYNNEI. The CDR3 has 16 residues. V shed 7 bases and J shed 0 bases, with 18 bases lying between them.

The rearrangement links TRBV5-1 to TRBJ2-2, with D possibly being TRBD1 (5 bases). Per germline, CDR1 SGHRS and CDR2 YFSETQ. The CDR3 consists of 16 residues. V gave up 4 bases and J gave up 4 bases, with 17 bases separating them. The CDR3 DNA reads TGCGCCAGCAGCGAGGCTAGACAGCTGTCCACCGGGGAGCTGTTTTTT. Translating gives CASSEARQLSTGELFF.

The V call is TRBV19, the J call TRBJ2-2; 14 nucleotides line up with TRBD2. V trimming: 11 bases; J trimming: 6 bases; junction bases outside the gene matches: 14. The CDR3 loop spans 17 amino acids. Germline CDR1 LNHDA, CDR2 SQIVND (reference sequence). CDR3 amino acids: CASRDRRTSGRSGELFF. CDR3 coding DNA: TGTGCCTCCCGGGACAGACGGACTAGCGGGAGGTCCGGGGAGCTGTTTTTT.

This clone was picked up a small number of times. The chain carries TRBV6-5 and TRBJ1-1, with D possibly being TRBD1 (6 bases). V lost 2 bases and J lost 5, with 9 bases in between. This CDR3 comprises 13 residues. CDR1 MNHEY and CDR2 SVGAGI come from the germline V gene. DNA for the CDR3: TGTGCCAGCAGTTACGGAGGGGGAACTGAAGCTTTCTTT. Translated: CASSYGGGTEAFF.

V gene TRBV5-4 combines with J gene TRBJ2-1, with D perhaps matching TRBD2 (5 bases). V gave up 0 bases and J gave up 0 bases, with 7 bases separating them. Germline V CDR1 and CDR2: SGHNT, YYREEE (reference sequence). The CDR3 runs 15 residues. The CDR3 bases are TGTGCCAGCAGCTTGGGAGAGGGCTCCTACAATGAGCAGTTCTTC. This translates into CASSLGEGSYNEQFF.

The chain joins TRBV28 to TRBJ1-2; D remains ambiguous. The CDR3 sequence is 14 residues long. Germline CDR1 reads MDHEN; CDR2 reads SYDVKM. V was pared by 2 bases and J by 9 bases, with 16 bases between. The CDR3 DNA sequence: TGTGCCAGCAGTTTAACCTCGAGCGGGCTGAGCTACACCTTC. Translating it yields CASSLTSSGLSYTF.

CDR3 sequence (DNA): TGTGCCAGCAGTCCACTTTCGGGGCAAGAGACCCAGTACTTC. Encoded protein: CASSPLSGQETQYF. V gene TRBV2 combines with J gene TRBJ2-5; a possible D gene is TRBD2 (5 bases). Germline V gives CDR1 SNHLY, CDR2 FYNNEI. This CDR3 spans 14 amino acids. The germline V and J ends were trimmed by 5 bases and 2 bases, with 12 bases remaining between them.

CDR3 bases: TGTGCCAGCAGCTTTCGACTAGCGGGGGGCCTCCTGGGTTCAATCTACGAGCAGTACTTC. Residues: CASSFRLAGGLLGSIYEQYF. The genes are TRBV4-2 and TRBJ2-7; TRBD2 aligns across 13 bases. Trimming at V came to 5 bases and at J to 3 bases, leaving 19 bases not matched to a gene. The CDR3 length is 20 residues. CDR1 LGHNA and CDR2 YNFKEQ come from the germline V gene.

The V and J genes are TRBV10-1 and TRBJ1-1; D unclear. V lost 0 bases and J lost 7, with 9 bases in between. CDR1 and CDR2 (germline): WNHNN, SYGVQD (reference sequence). The CDR3 is 13 residues long. The CDR3 DNA sequence: TGCGCCAGCAGTGAGTCTTGGACTGGTGAAGCTTTCTTT. This encodes CASSESWTGEAFF.

The J gene is TRBJ2-6, the V gene TRBV28; weak D call: TRBD1 (6 bases). The germline V and J ends were trimmed by 4 bases and 4 bases, with 11 bases remaining between them. The CDR3 has 15 residues. Per the germline V gene, CDR1 is MDHEN and CDR2 is SYDVKM. In DNA, the CDR3 is TGTGCCAGCAGTTCAGGGGAATTGGGGGCCAACGTCCTGACTTTC. Amino acid sequence: CASSSGELGANVLTF.

The chain is built from TRBV27 and TRBJ2-5, with TRBD1 as a possible D gene (6 bases). The V gene lost 6 bases and the J gene lost 5 bases, with 16 bases spanning the gap. The CDR3 runs 14 residues. Germline V gene data show CDR1 as MNHEY and CDR2 as SMNVEV (reference sequence). In nucleotides, the CDR3 is TGTGCCAGCAGGGTACAGGGTCCGGTGGAGACCCAGTACTTC. It codes for CASRVQGPVETQYF.